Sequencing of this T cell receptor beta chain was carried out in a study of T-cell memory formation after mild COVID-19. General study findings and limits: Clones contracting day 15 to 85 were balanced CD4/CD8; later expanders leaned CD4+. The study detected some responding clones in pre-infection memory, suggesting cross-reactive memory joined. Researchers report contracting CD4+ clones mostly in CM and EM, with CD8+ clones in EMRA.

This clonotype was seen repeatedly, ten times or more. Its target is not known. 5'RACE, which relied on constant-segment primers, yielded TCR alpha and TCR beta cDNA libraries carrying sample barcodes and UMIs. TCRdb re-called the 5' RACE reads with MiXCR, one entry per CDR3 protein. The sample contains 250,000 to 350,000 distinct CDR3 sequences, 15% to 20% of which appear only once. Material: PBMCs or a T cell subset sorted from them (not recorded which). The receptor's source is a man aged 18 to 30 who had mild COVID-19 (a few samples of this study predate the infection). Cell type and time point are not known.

CDR3 sequence: CASQGDRGLWTQYF. CDR3 in DNA: TGTGCCAGTCAAGGTGACAGGGGGCTGTGGACGCAGTATTTT. The chain links TRBV28 to TRBJ2-3, with 10 bases fitting TRBD1. V lost 9 bases, J lost 9 bases, and 12 bases stayed unmatched. Germline lookup yields CDR1 MDHEN and CDR2 SYDVKM. This CDR3 region has 14 residues.